This T cell receptor beta chain appears in the sequencing data of a study of PD-1 blockade in mismatch repair-deficient tumors. Findings and limits, study-wide: Rapid post-treatment expansion, then contraction, generally preceding radiologic response, marked tumor-resident clones.

About this clone: The antigen is not known.

V was shortened by 2 bases and J by 4 bases, with 10 bases between the two germline ends. Looked up from germline, CDR1 is MNHNS and CDR2 is SASEGT. This CDR3 contains 14 residues. The method was immunoSEQ multiplex PCR; TCRdb's version includes in-frame clones alone and lacks a portion of them. The top ten clones hold about 11% of a sample with around 130,000 clones, 85% to 90% of them seen once. Every patient had mismatch repair deficiency by PCR or immunohistochemistry. TCRs were sequenced from a few patients responding to pembrolizumab. The chain links TRBV6-1 to TRBJ2-3; D not resolved. This TCR was sampled from an adult with mismatch repair-deficient cancer. The source material was peripheral blood, sampled roughly 70 weeks after starting pembrolizumab. CDR3 in DNA: TGTGCCAGCAGTGAAATGTGGTCGGCAGATACGCAGTATTTT. This gives the protein CASSEMWSADTQYF.